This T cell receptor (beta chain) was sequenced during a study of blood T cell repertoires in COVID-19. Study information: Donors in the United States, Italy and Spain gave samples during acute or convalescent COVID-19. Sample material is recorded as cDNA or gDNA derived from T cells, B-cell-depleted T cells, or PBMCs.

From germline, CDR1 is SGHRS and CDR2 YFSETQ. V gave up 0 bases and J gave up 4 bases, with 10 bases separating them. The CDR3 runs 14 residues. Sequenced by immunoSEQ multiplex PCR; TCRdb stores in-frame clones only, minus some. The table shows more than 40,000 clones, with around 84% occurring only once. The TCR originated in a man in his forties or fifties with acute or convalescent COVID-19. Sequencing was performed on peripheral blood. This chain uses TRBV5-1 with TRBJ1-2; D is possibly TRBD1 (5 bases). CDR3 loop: CASSLEGLSYGYTF. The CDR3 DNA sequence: TGCGCCAGCAGCTTGGAGGGGCTCAGCTATGGCTACACCTTC. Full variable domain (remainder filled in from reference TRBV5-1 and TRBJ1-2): KAGVTQTPRYLIKTRGQQVTLSCSPISGHRSVSWYQQTPGQGLQFLFEYFSETQRNKGNFPGRFSGRQFSNSRSEMNVSTLELGDSALYLCASSLEGLSYGYTFGSGTRLTVV.